This note documents a single T cell receptor beta chain sequence. This entry comes from a study of T cells in Graves' hyperthyroidism and ophthalmopathy. Between the trimmed V and J ends, which lost 3 bases and 6 bases, there was a span of 5 bases. CDR1 MDHEN and CDR2 SYDVKM come from the germline V gene. The CDR3 consists of 11 residues. RNA transcripts were the template for amplifying TCR beta CDR3 regions. Using the HTBI primer set, a first-round RT-PCR was run on the TCR CDR3. TCRdb independently ran MiXCR on the multiplex PCR reads; one entry per CDR3 protein. Among hundreds of thousands of distinct CDR3 sequences listed, over 12% were seen once.

Sample: blood. The receptor comes from a man aged 18 to 29 with Graves' ophthalmopathy. V and J are TRBV28 and TRBJ1-2; no firm D call. CDR3 loop: CASSFQDGYTF. As DNA, the CDR3 is TGTGCCAGCAGTTTCCAGGATGGCTACACCTTC.